The 8 T cell receptor beta chains below come from one sample, sequenced in a study of T-cell reconstitution after alpha-beta-depleted transplantation in children. A library of TCRbeta sequences, prepared with unique molecular identifiers, was generated. TCRdb reprocessed the PCR reads with MiXCR, giving one entry per CDR3 protein. Among some 840,000 distinct CDR3 sequences, approximately 15% were seen once, and the ten largest hold around 5%. The starting material was PBMCs, mostly from graft donor cells, obtained 360 days after TCRalphabeta/CD19-depleted stem cell transplant. These receptors were collected from a male patient between 5 and 17 years old who had a stem cell transplant for acute lymphoblastic leukemia, so the T cells may come from the graft donor.

This clonotype was detected a few times. The chain uses TRBV11-2 and TRBJ2-3, with 10 bases identical to TRBD2. V gave up 4 bases and J gave up 4 bases; unmatched junction bases: 8. The V gene's germline CDR1 is SGHAT and CDR2 FQNNGV. The CDR3 runs 16 residues. CDR3 sequence: CASSSPSGRGADTQYF. CDR3 nucleotides: TGTGCCAGCAGCTCCCCTAGCGGGAGAGGAGCAGATACGCAGTATTTT.

The J gene is TRBJ2-3, the V gene TRBV13; 9 positions match TRBD2. In germline, CDR1 is PRHDT, CDR2 FYEKMQ (reference sequence). The CDR3 is 17 amino acids. The V and J ends lost 1 base and 2 bases, in that order; junction bases with no gene match: 7. CDR3 in amino acids: CASSLDVAGANTDTQYF. The DNA of the CDR3 is TGTGCCAGCAGCTTAGATGTAGCGGGAGCGAACACAGATACGCAGTATTTT.

This clonotype was recorded a few times. V gene TRBV13 combines with J gene TRBJ2-7; 7 bases map to TRBD2. The germline V gene encodes CDR1 PRHDT and CDR2 FYEKMQ (reference sequence). Losses at the gene ends were 3 bases for V and 1 base for J; bases not matched to a gene: 3. This CDR3 has 14 residues. CDR3 bases: TGTGCCAGCAGCTTCCCAGCGGGATCCTACGAGCAGTACTTC. Protein product: CASSFPAGSYEQYF.

This clonotype was detected ten times or more. This chain uses TRBV7-9 with TRBJ2-2; D call uncertain. This CDR3 comprises 16 residues. Germline V gene data show CDR1 as SEHNR and CDR2 as FQNEAQ (reference sequence). V dropped 4 bases and J dropped 0 bases, with 12 bases sitting between them. This chain's CDR3 is CASSSSQRANTGELFF. Written as DNA, the CDR3 is TGTGCCAGCAGCTCCTCTCAGCGAGCGAACACCGGGGAGCTGTTTTTT.

In its sample, this clonotype was seen many times. This chain connects TRBV27 to TRBJ2-7; weak D call: TRBD1 (6 bases). The CDR3 has 12 amino acids. The germline gives CDR1 MNHEY, CDR2 SMNVEV (reference sequence). Trimming shortened V by 5 bases and J by 5 bases, and 10 bases separated the two germline ends. As DNA, the CDR3 is TGTGCCAGCAGTGGGGGCCACCACGAGCAGTACTTC. This codes for CASSGGHHEQYF.

This clonotype was observed a handful of times. The CDR3 reads CASSLFEGSYEQYF. As DNA, the CDR3 is TGTGCCAGCAGCTTATTTGAGGGTTCCTACGAGCAGTACTTC. The chain links TRBV11-2 to TRBJ2-7, with TRBD2 as a possible D gene (5 bases). The CDR3 is made up of 14 amino acids. Germline CDR1 SGHAT, CDR2 FQNNGV. The V gene lost 2 bases and the J gene lost 1 base, with 9 bases spanning the gap.

This clonotype was seen more than once but under ten times. The chain employs TRBV6-5 and TRBJ1-2, with 8 bases matching TRBD1. Germline V lookup: CDR1 MNHEY, CDR2 SVGAGI. J was trimmed by 4 bases and V by 2 bases; bases with no gene match: 6. This CDR3 is 15 amino acids long. The CDR3 loop reads CASSYGSQGAYGYTF. DNA for the CDR3: TGTGCCAGCAGTTACGGGTCCCAGGGGGCCTATGGCTACACCTTC.

This clonotype was observed a few times. The CDR3 nucleotides read TGCGCCAGCAGCCTTGGATGGGGGGACCTCAATCAGCCCCAGCATTTT. This translates into CASSLGWGDLNQPQHF. The chain recombines TRBV5-1 with TRBJ1-5; a possible D gene is TRBD1 (5 bases). Germline lookup yields CDR1 SGHRS and CDR2 YFSETQ. The ends were cut back, 4 bases at V and 3 bases at J, with 17 bases in the middle. This CDR3 is 16 amino acids long.